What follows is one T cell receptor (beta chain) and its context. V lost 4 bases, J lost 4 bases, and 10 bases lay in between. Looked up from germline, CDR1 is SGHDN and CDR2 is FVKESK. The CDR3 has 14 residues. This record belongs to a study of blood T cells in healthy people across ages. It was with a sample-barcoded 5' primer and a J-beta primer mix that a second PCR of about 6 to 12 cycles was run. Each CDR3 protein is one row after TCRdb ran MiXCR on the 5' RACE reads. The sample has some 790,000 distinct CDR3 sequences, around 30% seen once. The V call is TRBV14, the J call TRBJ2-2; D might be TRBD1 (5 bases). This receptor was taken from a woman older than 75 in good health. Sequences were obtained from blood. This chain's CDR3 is CASSRLTVTGELFF. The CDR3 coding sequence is TGTGCCAGCAGCCGCCTGACAGTCACCGGGGAGCTGTTTTTT.